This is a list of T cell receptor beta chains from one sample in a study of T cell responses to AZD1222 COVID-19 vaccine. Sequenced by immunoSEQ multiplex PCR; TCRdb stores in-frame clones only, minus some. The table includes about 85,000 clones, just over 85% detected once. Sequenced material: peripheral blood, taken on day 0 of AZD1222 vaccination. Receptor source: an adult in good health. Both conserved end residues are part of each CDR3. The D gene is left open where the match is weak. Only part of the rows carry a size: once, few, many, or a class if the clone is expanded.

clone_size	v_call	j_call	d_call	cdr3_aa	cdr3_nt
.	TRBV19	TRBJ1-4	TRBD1	CASRGTGGFREKLFF	TGTGCCAGTAGGGGGACAGGGGGCTTTCGTGAAAAACTGTTTTTT
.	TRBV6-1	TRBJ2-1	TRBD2	CASSDGASGRGNEQFF	TGTGCCAGCAGTGACGGGGCTAGCGGGAGAGGCAATGAGCAGTTCTTC
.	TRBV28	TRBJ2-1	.	CASSSPGTNVNEQFF	TGTGCCAGCAGTTCCCCGGGGACAAATGTCAATGAGCAGTTCTTC
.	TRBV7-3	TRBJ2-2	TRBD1	CASSAGQGNTGELFF	TGTGCCAGCAGCGCGGGACAGGGTAACACCGGGGAGCTGTTTTTT
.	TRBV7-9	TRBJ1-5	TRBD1	CASSLGQGHQPQHF	TGTGCCAGCAGCTTAGGACAGGGCCATCAGCCCCAGCATTTT
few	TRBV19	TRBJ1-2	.	CASSIVGYYGYTF	TGTGCCAGTAGTATAGTCGGGTACTATGGCTACACCTTC
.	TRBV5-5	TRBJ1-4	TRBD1	CASSVGQGLILEKLFF	TGTGCCAGCAGCGTAGGACAGGGGTTAATATTGGAGAAACTGTTTTTT
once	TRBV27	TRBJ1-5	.	CASSSDTGGNQPQHF	TGTGCCAGCAGCTCGGACACCGGAGGAAATCAGCCCCAGCATTTT
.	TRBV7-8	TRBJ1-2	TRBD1	CASSLARQGHYGYTF	TGTGCCAGCAGCTTAGCCAGACAGGGACACTATGGCTACACCTTC
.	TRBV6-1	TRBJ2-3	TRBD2	CASSEVRASGPTDTQYF	TGTGCCAGCAGTGAAGTGCGCGCTAGCGGACCCACAGATACGCAGTATTTT
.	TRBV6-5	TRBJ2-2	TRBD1	CASSYSTGATGELFF	TGTGCCAGCAGTTACTCGACAGGGGCCACCGGGGAGCTGTTTTTT
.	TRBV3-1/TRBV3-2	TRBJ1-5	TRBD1	CASSLGQGANQPQHF	TGTGCCAGCAGTCTCGGCCAGGGGGCGAATCAGCCCCAGCATTTT
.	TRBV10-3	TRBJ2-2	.	CATRPTGSTGELFF	TGTGCCACCCGCCCGACGGGGTCCACCGGGGAGCTGTTTTTT
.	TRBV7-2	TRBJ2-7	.	CASSLAGVGVAYEQYF	TGTGCCAGCAGCTTAGCGGGAGTCGGGGTAGCCTACGAGCAGTACTTC
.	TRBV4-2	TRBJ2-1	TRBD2	CASSQTSGRYNEQFF	TGTGCCAGCAGCCAGACTAGCGGGAGATACAATGAGCAGTTCTTC
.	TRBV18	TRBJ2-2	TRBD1	CASSRASHGQGNPGELFF	TGTGCCAGCTCACGGGCGAGTCATGGACAGGGGAACCCCGGGGAGCTGTTTTTT
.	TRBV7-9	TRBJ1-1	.	CASSSKLGGYTEAFF	TGTGCCAGCAGCTCGAAATTAGGGGGGTACACTGAAGCTTTCTTT
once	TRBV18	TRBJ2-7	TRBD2	CASSPGLASNEQYF	TGTGCCAGCTCGCCGGGACTAGCGTCCAACGAGCAGTACTTC
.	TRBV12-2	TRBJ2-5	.	CASRLGLAQETQYF	TGTGCAAGTCGCTTAGGACTAGCCCAAGAGACCCAGTACTTC
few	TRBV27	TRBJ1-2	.	CASSRLDSGHYGYTF	TGTGCCAGCAGTCGCCTCGACTCGGGCCACTATGGCTACACCTTC
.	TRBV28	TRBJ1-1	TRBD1	CASSLGTGRTEAFF	TGTGCCAGCAGTCTCGGGACAGGGAGGACTGAAGCTTTCTTT
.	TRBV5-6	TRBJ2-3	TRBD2	CASSLLLAGGRDTQYF	TGTGCCAGCAGCCTTCTTTTAGCGGGAGGGCGAGATACGCAGTATTTT
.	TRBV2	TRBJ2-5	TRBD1	CASSEPQGAGKTQYF	TGTGCCAGCAGTGAACCCCAGGGGGCTGGGAAGACCCAGTACTTC
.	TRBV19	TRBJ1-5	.	CASSIRGSNQPQHF	TGTGCCAGTAGTATAAGGGGAAGCAATCAGCCCCAGCATTTT
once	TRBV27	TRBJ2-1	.	CASSRVSGASGYNEQFF	TGTGCCAGCAGTCGGGTTTCGGGGGCTAGCGGATACAATGAGCAGTTCTTC
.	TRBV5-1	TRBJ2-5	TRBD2	CASRLIWSSGADAQETQYF	TGCGCCAGCAGGTTAATCTGGTCTAGCGGGGCGGATGCCCAAGAGACCCAGTACTTC
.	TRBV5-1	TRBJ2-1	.	CASSLGLARGTYNEQFF	TGCGCCAGCAGCTTGGGTCTAGCTCGAGGCACCTACAATGAGCAGTTCTTC
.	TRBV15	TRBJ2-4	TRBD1	CATSDGTVAKNIQYF	TGTGCCACCAGCGACGGGACAGTAGCCAAAAACATTCAGTACTTC
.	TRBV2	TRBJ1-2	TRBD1	CASSRPPKRDSLHPNYGYTF	TGTGCCAGCAGTCGCCCCCCTAAGAGGGACAGCTTACATCCTAACTATGGCTACACCTTC
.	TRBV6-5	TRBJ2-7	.	CASSSTGLLGHEQYF	TGTGCCAGCAGTTCGACAGGCCTCCTGGGCCACGAGCAGTACTTC
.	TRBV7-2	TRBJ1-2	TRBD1	CASSFPGQGNPGYTF	TGTGCCAGCAGCTTCCCGGGACAGGGGAATCCGGGCTACACCTTC
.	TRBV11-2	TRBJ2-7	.	CASSLFSEGYEQYF	TGTGCCAGCAGCTTATTCAGTGAAGGCTACGAGCAGTACTTC
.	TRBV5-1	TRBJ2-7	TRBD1	CASSLARQGIDEQYF	TGCGCCAGCAGCTTGGCCCGACAGGGGATCGACGAGCAGTACTTC
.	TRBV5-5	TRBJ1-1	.	CASNLVRMGDGTEAFF	TGTGCCAGCAACCTCGTAAGGATGGGGGATGGGACTGAAGCTTTCTTT
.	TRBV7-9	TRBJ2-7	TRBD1	CASSFFDRVTYEQYF	TGTGCCAGCAGCTTCTTCGACAGGGTGACTTACGAGCAGTACTTC
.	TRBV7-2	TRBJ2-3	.	CASSLVAGSDTQYF	TGTGCCAGCAGCTTAGTCGCAGGGTCAGATACGCAGTATTTT
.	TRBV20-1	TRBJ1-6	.	CSASPDPDSPLHF	TGCAGTGCTAGTCCAGATCCGGATTCACCCCTCCACTTT
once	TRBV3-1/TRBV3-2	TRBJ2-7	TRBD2	CASSHRTSGVYEQYF	TGTGCCAGCAGCCATCGGACTAGCGGTGTTTACGAGCAGTACTTC
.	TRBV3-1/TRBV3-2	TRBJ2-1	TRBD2	CASSQGRLAGGPYNEQFF	TGTGCCAGCAGCCAAGGACGACTAGCGGGAGGGCCCTACAATGAGCAGTTCTTC
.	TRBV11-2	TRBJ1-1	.	CASSLRGVLTEAFF	TGTGCCAGCAGCTTGAGGGGCGTCCTGACAGAAGCTTTCTTT
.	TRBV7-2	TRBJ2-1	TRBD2	CASSAGLAGGGEQFF	TGTGCCAGCAGCGCGGGACTAGCGGGAGGAGGTGAGCAGTTCTTC
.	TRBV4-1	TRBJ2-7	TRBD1	CASSQAGGRDEQYF	TGCGCCAGCAGCCAAGCAGGGGGCCGTGACGAGCAGTACTTC
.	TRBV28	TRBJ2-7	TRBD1	CASSLSGQGAIYEQYF	TGTGCCAGCAGTTTATCCGGACAGGGGGCGATCTACGAGCAGTACTTC
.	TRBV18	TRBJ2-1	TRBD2	CASSPPRNGRTEQFF	TGTGCCAGCTCACCACCGCGGAACGGGAGGACTGAGCAGTTCTTC
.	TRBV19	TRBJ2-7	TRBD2	CASSPGLTYEQYF	TGTGCCAGTAGCCCGGGACTAACCTACGAGCAGTACTTC
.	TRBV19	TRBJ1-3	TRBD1	CATRAGGRNTIYF	TGTGCGACTAGAGCAGGGGGAAGAAACACCATATATTTT
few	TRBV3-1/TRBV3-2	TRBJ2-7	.	CASSQGGNAYEQYF	TGTGCCAGCAGCCAAGGAGGTAATGCCTACGAGCAGTACTTC
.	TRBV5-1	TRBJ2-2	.	CASSLALPLSGELFF	TGCGCCAGCAGCTTGGCCCTTCCGTTGTCCGGGGAGCTGTTTTTT
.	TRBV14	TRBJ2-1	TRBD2	CASSSRSGTSGYNEQFF	TGTGCCAGCAGCAGTAGAAGTGGGACTAGCGGTTACAATGAGCAGTTCTTC
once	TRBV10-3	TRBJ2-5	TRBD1	CAISELTGGETQYF	TGTGCCATCAGTGAGTTGACAGGGGGAGAGACCCAGTACTTC
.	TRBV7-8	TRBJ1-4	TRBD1	CASSFKTGVDEKLFF	TGTGCCAGCAGCTTTAAGACAGGGGTGGATGAAAAACTGTTTTTT
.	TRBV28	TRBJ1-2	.	CASTVQGNGYTF	TGTGCCAGCACCGTCCAGGGGAATGGCTACACCTTC
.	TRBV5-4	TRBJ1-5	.	CASSLDSQPQHF	TGTGCCAGCAGCTTGGACAGTCAGCCCCAGCATTTT
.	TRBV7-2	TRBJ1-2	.	CASSLSNGAFGYGYTF	TGTGCCAGCAGCTTGTCTAATGGGGCCTTTGGCTATGGCTACACCTTC
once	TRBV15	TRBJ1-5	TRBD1	CATSRDRYTGANQPQHF	TGTGCCACCAGCAGAGATCGTTATACAGGGGCAAATCAGCCCCAGCATTTT